This TCR beta chain is from a study of T cell changes during pregnancy in multiple sclerosis (dated by TCRdb to about 2019). Notes on the research overall: The study examined how the T cell repertoire changed over the course of pregnancy in women with multiple sclerosis.

About this clone: Its antigen remains undetermined. No base quality values were provided; no much bigger clone lies one nucleotide off.

Library preparation was by the immunoSEQ multiplex PCR assay. In TCRdb, the immuneACCESS table is reduced to in-frame sequences with V and J assigned. These tables do not hold every clone; where another copy was compared, an unresolved V gene accounts for under half, and the others remain unexplained. In all, the sample holds around 110,000 clones, and around 90% of those were seen once. Jointly, the top ten make up 0.78% of the sample. As encoded in the germline V gene, CDR1 is LGHNA while CDR2 is YSLEER. Trimming at the junction amounts to 4 bases on V and 0 bases on J, and the germline ends lie 6 bases apart. The CDR3 sequence holds 13 residues, the cysteine and phenylalanine included. The sequence is cut down to CDR3 DNA, 39 bases in frame from base 1.

This receptor chain uses TRBV4-3 and TRBJ1-1, with no confident D gene call. Sample: peripheral blood, taken in the third trimester of pregnancy. The source is a female donor in good health, enrolled as a control in a pregnancy study. In nucleotide form, the sequence is TGCGCCAGCAGCCGCGCACTGAACACTGAAGCTTTCTTT. Its translation reads: CASSRALNTEAFF.